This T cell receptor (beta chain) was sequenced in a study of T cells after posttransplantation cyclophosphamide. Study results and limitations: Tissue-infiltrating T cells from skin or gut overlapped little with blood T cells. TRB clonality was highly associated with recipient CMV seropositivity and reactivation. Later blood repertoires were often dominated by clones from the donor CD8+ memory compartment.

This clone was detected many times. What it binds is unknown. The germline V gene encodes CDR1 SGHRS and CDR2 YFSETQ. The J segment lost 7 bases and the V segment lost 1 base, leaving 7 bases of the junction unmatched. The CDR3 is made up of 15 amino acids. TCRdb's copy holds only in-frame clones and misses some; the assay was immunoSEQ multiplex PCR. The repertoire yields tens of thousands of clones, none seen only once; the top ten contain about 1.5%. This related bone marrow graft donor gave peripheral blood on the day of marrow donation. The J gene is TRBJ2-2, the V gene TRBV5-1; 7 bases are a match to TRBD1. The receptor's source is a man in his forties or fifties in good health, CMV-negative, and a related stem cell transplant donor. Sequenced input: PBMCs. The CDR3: CASSLIHRGNGELFF. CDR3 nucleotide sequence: TGCGCCAGCAGCTTGATTCACAGGGGTAACGGGGAGCTGTTTTTT.